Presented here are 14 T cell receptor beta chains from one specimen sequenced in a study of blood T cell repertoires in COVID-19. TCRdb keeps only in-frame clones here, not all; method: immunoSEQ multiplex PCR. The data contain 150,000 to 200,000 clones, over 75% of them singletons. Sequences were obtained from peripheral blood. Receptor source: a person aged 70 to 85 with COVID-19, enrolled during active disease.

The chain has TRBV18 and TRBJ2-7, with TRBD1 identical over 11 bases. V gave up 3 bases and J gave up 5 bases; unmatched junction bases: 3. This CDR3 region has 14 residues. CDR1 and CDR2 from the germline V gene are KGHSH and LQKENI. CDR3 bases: TGTGCCAGCTCACCGAGGACAGGGGGCAACGAGCAGTACTTC. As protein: CASSPRTGGNEQYF.

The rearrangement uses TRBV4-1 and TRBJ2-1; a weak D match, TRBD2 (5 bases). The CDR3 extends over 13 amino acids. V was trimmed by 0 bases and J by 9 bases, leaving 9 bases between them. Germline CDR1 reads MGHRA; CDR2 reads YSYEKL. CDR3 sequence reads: CASSQDITSEQFF. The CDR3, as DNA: TGCGCCAGCAGCCAAGATATAACTAGTGAGCAGTTCTTC.

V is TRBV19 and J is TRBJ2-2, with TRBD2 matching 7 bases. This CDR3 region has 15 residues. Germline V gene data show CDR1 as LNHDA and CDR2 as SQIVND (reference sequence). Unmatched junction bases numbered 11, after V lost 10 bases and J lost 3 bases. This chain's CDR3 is CATQNAGDHTGELFF. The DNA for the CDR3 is TGTGCCACCCAGAATGCGGGGGATCACACCGGGGAGCTGTTTTTT.

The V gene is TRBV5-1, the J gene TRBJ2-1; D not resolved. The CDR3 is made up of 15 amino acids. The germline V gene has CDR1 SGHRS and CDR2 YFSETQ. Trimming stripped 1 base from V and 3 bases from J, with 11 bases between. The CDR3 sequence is CASSLLSFLYNEQFF. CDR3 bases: TGCGCCAGCAGCTTGTTATCTTTCCTCTACAATGAGCAGTTCTTC.

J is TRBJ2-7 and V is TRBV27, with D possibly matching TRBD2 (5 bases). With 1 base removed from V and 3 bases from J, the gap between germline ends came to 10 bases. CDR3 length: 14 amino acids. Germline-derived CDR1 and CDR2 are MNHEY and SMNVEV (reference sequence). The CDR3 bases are TGTGCCAGCAGTTTATTCGGTGGAGGCTACGAGCAGTACTTC. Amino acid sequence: CASSLFGGGYEQYF.

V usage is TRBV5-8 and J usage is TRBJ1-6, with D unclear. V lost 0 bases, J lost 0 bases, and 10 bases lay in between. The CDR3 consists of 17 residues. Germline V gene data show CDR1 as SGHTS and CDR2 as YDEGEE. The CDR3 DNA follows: TGTGCCAGCAGCTTGGTGAGAAGGAGCTCCTATAATTCACCCCTCCACTTT. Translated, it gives CASSLVRRSSYNSPLHF.

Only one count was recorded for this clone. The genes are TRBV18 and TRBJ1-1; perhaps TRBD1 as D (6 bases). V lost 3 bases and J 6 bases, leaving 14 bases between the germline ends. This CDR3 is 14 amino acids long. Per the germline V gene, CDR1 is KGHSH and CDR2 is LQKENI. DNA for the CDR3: TGTGCCAGCTCACCGGGGGCGGATCTTGCTGAAGCTTTCTTT. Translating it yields CASSPGADLAEAFF.

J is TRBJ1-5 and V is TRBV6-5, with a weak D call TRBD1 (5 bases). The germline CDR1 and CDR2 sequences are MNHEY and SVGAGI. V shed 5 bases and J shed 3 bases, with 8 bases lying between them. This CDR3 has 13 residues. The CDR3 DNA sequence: TGTGCCAGCAGTCTCAGGGCCAATCAGCCCCAGCATTTT. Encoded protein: CASSLRANQPQHF.

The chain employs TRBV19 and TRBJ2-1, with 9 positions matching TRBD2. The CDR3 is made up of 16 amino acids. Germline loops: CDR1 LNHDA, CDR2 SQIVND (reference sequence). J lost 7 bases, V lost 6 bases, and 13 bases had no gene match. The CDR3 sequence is CASRKVAGVIGNEQFF. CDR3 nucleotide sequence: TGTGCCAGTAGGAAGGTAGCGGGAGTAATAGGAAATGAGCAGTTCTTC.

The CDR3 DNA follows: TGTGCCAGCAGTTTAGGTTGGAGCGCCGGGGAGCTGTTTTTT. Its protein is CASSLGWSAGELFF. The chain joins TRBV27 to TRBJ2-2; no definite D call. The CDR3 totals 14 residues. CDR1 and CDR2 from the germline V gene are MNHEY and SMNVEV (reference sequence). Trimming left V 2 bases short and J 6 bases short, with 10 bases between.

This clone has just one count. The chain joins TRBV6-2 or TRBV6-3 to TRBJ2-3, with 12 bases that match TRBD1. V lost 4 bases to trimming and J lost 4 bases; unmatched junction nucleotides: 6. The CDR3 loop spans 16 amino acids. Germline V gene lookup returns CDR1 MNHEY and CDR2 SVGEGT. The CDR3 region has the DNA TGTGCCAGCAGTTCCGTCCGGGACAGGGGGCCAGATACGCAGTATTTT. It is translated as CASSSVRDRGPDTQYF.

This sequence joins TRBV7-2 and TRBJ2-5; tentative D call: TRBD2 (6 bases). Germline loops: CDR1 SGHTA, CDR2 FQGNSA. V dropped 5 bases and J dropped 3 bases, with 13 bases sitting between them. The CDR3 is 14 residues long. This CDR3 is CASSGTGEKETQYF. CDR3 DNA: TGTGCCAGCAGCGGAACGGGGGAGAAAGAGACCCAGTACTTC.

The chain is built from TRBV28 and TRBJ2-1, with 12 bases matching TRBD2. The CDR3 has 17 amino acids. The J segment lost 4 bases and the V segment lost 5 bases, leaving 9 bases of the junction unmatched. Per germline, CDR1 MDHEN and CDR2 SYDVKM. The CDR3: CASSPHRLAGAYNEQFF. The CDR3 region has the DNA TGTGCCAGCAGTCCACACAGACTAGCGGGAGCTTACAATGAGCAGTTCTTC.

The CDR3 protein is CASSPSAQETQYF. The CDR3 DNA reads TGTGCCAGTAGTCCTAGCGCCCAAGAGACCCAGTACTTC. V and J are TRBV19 and TRBJ2-5, with TRBD2 as a possible D gene (6 bases). The germline CDR1 and CDR2 sequences are LNHDA and SQIVND (reference sequence). This CDR3 has 13 residues. V lost 5 bases and J lost 1, with 8 bases in between.